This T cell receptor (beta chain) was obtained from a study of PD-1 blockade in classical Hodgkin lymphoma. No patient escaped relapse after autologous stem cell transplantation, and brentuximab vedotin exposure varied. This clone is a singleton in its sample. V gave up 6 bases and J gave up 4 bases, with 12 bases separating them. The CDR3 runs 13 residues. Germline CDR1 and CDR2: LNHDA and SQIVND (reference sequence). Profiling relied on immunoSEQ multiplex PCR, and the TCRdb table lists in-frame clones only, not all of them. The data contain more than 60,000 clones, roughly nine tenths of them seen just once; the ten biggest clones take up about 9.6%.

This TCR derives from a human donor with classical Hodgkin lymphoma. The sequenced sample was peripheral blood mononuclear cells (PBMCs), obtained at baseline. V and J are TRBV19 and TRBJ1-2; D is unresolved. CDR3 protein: CASSPGASYGYTF. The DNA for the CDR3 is TGTGCCAGTAGCCCGGGAGCTAGCTATGGCTACACCTTC. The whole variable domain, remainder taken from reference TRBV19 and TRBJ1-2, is DGGITQSPKYLFRKEGQNVTLSCEQNLNHDAMYWYRQDPGQGLRLIYYSQIVNDFQKGDIAEGYSVSREKKESFPLTVTSAQKNPTAFYLCASSPGASYGYTFGSGTRLTVV.